This T cell receptor beta chain was obtained from a study of blood T cell repertoires in COVID-19. Looking at the study overall: PBMCs, B-cell-depleted T cells, or T cells provided the cDNA or gDNA that made up the material.

Profiled with immunoSEQ multiplex PCR; TCRdb holds only in-frame clones, not every one. The sample carries about 200,000 clones, less than 90% recorded once. With 2 bases removed from V and 6 bases from J, the gap between germline ends came to 7 bases. The CDR3 spans 12 residues. The source is a human donor in a cohort sampled during active COVID-19. V gene TRBV12-3 or TRBV12-4 combines with J gene TRBJ1-1; D is undetermined. Material for sequencing was peripheral blood. The CDR3 DNA reads TGTGCCAGCAGTTTAAGAGCGGCTGAAGCTTTCTTT. This translates into CASSLRAAEAFF.